Below, 12 T cell receptor beta chains from the same sample are listed, as sequenced in a study of shared clonotypes between healthy human individuals. Sequenced by immunoSEQ multiplex PCR; TCRdb stores in-frame clones only, minus some. The sample shows millions of clones, more than 90% of them seen only once. Source material: naive CD4+ T cells sorted from blood. Subset in this sample: CD45RA+ positively selected. The receptors shown here come from a young man in good health.

About this clone: This sample also contains other DNA sequences that code for the same CDR3. This chain connects TRBV10-3 to TRBJ2-5; D gene uncertain. Germline V gives CDR1 ENHRY, CDR2 SYGVKD. Trimming removed 0 bases from V and 5 bases from J, with 7 bases in between. The CDR3 sequence is 13 residues long. CDR3 nucleotides: TGTGCCATCAGTGAGTCGGCTTTGGAGACCCAGTACTTC. It specifies CAISESALETQYF.

The CDR3: CASSQIQGALSEAFF. The DNA for the CDR3 is TGTGCCAGCAGCCAAATACAGGGGGCTTTATCTGAAGCTTTCTTT. The chain recombines TRBV14 with TRBJ1-1; TRBD1 agrees at 9 bases. Germline values: CDR1 SGHDN, CDR2 FVKESK. This CDR3 spans 15 amino acids. J gave up 6 bases and V 2 bases, and 7 bases lay outside the gene matches.

V gene TRBV7-2 combines with J gene TRBJ1-6, with D perhaps TRBD1 (5 bases). The germline CDR1 and CDR2 sequences are SGHTA and FQGNSA. V lost 5 bases to trimming and J lost 10 bases, with 15 bases between them. CDR3 length equals 14 residues. DNA of the CDR3: TGTGCCAGCAGCCCTACACGGGGGAAATCACCCCTCCACTTT. Amino acids: CASSPTRGKSPLHF.

As to this clone: At one of its ends the junction is not consistent with the germline gene, which may arise from a read error. This chain uses TRBV11-3 with TRBJ2-2, with D unclear. The CDR3 is 13 amino acids. CDR1 is SGHNT, CDR2 YENEEA, per germline. CDR3 nucleotides: TGTGCCAGCAGCTTAGATGAGACCGGGCAGCTGTTTTTT. Translating it yields CASSLDETGQLFF. The variable domain in full, with the rest retrieved from reference TRBV11-3 and TRBJ2-2, is EAGVVQSPRYKIIEKKQPVAFWCNPISGHNTLYWYLQNLGQGPELLIRYENEEAVDDSQLPKDRFSAERLKGVDSTLKIQPAELGDSAVYLCASSLDETGQLFFGEGSRLTVL.

Here the CDR3 reads CASSLGGQWYQETQYF. In nucleotides, the CDR3 is TGCGCCAGCAGCTTGGGGGGACAGTGGTACCAAGAGACCCAGTACTTC. The chain carries TRBV5-1 and TRBJ2-5; 7 bases align to TRBD1. V dropped 0 bases and J dropped 0; count of bases not matched to a gene: 5. Germline CDR1 SGHRS, CDR2 YFSETQ. CDR3 length: 16 amino acids.

V is TRBV13 and J is TRBJ2-3, with TRBD1 identical over 10 bases. The CDR3 is made up of 14 amino acids. With 5 bases clipped from V and 5 bases from J, the junction kept 4 bases outside the gene matches. CDR1 and CDR2 from the germline V gene are PRHDT and FYEKMQ (reference sequence). The DNA for the CDR3 is TGTGCCAGCAGCCTCTGGACAGGGGGAGATACGCAGTATTTT. This gives the protein CASSLWTGGDTQYF.

The chain uses TRBV6-5 and TRBJ2-7, with 10 bases that match TRBD2. The CDR3 runs to 16 residues. CDR1 MNHEY and CDR2 SVGAGI come from the germline V gene. The trim removed 4 bases at V and 0 bases at J, leaving 6 bases unmatched. CDR3 coding DNA: TGTGCCAGCAGTTCGACGGGACTAGCGAACTCCTACGAGCAGTACTTC. This translates into CASSSTGLANSYEQYF.

This chain joins TRBV4-1 and TRBJ2-2; 7 nucleotides line up with TRBD1. After removal of 5 bases from V and 4 bases from J, the junction contained 4 bases not matched to a gene. The CDR3 extends over 14 amino acids. Germline V gene data show CDR1 as MGHRA and CDR2 as YSYEKL. As DNA, the CDR3 is TGCGCCAGCAGCACGACAGGGCTCACCGGGGAGCTGTTTTTT. Its translation: CASSTTGLTGELFF.

This chain uses TRBV5-4 with TRBJ1-4; D may be TRBD1 (6 bases). The CDR3 consists of 14 residues. Germline-derived CDR1 and CDR2 are SGHNT and YYREEE (reference sequence). V was trimmed by 0 bases and J by 8 bases, leaving 11 bases between them. Written as DNA, the CDR3 is TGTGCCAGCAGCTTGGGGGGGGCACCCGAAAAACTGTTTTTT. It yields the protein CASSLGGAPEKLFF. Full variable domain (remainder filled in from reference TRBV5-4 and TRBJ1-4): ETGVTQSPTHLIKTRGQQVTLRCSSQSGHNTVSWYQQALGQGPQFIFQYYREEENGRGNFPPRFSGLQFPNYSSELNVNALELDDSALYLCASSLGGAPEKLFFGSGTQLSVL.

The V and J genes are TRBV27 and TRBJ2-2; 8 nucleotides agree with TRBD1. Germline V gene lookup returns CDR1 MNHEY and CDR2 SMNVEV (reference sequence). The CDR3 length is 15 residues. J was trimmed by 6 bases and V by 5 bases; bases with no gene match: 8. This CDR3 reads CASSLRQGWAGELFF. The CDR3 nucleotides are TGTGCCAGCAGTCTCAGACAGGGGTGGGCCGGGGAGCTGTTTTTT.

The J gene is TRBJ2-5, the V gene TRBV5-1, with 11 positions matching TRBD1. Germline V gene data show CDR1 as SGHRS and CDR2 as YFSETQ. The CDR3 runs 15 residues. V trimming: 4 bases; J trimming: 6 bases; junction bases outside the gene matches: 8. This chain's CDR3 is CASSREGQGVQTQYF. The CDR3 DNA follows: TGCGCCAGCAGCAGAGAGGGACAGGGGGTACAGACCCAGTACTTC.

CDR3 in amino acids: CASSPPGEGYTF. CDR3 sequence (DNA): TGTGCCAGCTCACCCCCCGGGGAGGGCTACACCTTC. The J gene is TRBJ1-2, the V gene TRBV18; no firm D call. Per the germline V gene, CDR1 is KGHSH and CDR2 is LQKENI. Between the trimmed V and J ends, which lost 3 bases and 8 bases, there was a span of 10 bases. The CDR3 has 12 amino acids.